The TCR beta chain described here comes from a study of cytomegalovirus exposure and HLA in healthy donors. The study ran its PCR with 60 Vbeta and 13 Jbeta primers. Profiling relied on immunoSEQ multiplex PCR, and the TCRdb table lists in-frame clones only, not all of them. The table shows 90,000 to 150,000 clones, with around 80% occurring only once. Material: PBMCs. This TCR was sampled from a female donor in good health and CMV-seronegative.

The CDR3: CAWSKRGSYNEQFF. CDR3 in DNA: TGTGCCTGGAGTAAGCGGGGGAGTTACAATGAGCAGTTCTTC. This chain uses TRBV30 with TRBJ2-1; 8 positions match TRBD2. After removal of 2 bases from V and 4 bases from J, the junction contained 4 bases not matched to a gene. Germline loops: CDR1 GTSNPN, CDR2 SVGIG (reference sequence). The CDR3 totals 14 residues.